The 10 T cell receptor beta chains listed next were all sequenced from one sample in a study of blood T cell repertoires in COVID-19. Data came from immunoSEQ multiplex PCR; TCRdb stores just in-frame clones and leaves some out. Of about 150,000 clones in the sample, about three quarters are singletons; the top ten hold around a sixth. What was sequenced was peripheral blood. Receptors originate from a man between 45 and 60 years old with acute or convalescent COVID-19.

The chain recombines TRBV2 with TRBJ1-1, with D hard to call. V dropped 6 bases and J dropped 5 bases, with 13 bases sitting between them. Germline V gives CDR1 SNHLY, CDR2 FYNNEI. This CDR3 comprises 13 residues. The CDR3 bases are TGTGCCAGCAGGTACGTTTGGAGGACTGAAGCTTTCTTT. Translating gives CASRYVWRTEAFF.

The rearrangement uses TRBV11-2 and TRBJ2-3, with D possibly TRBD2 on 6 matching bases. The germline CDR1 and CDR2 sequences are SGHAT and FQNNGV. V dropped 5 bases and J dropped 0 bases, with 12 bases sitting between them. The CDR3 runs to 15 residues. The CDR3 DNA sequence: TGTGCCAGCAGCCCCCTAGCGTTGAGCACAGATACGCAGTATTTT. It is translated as CASSPLALSTDTQYF.

V is TRBV11-2 and J is TRBJ1-1; the D is unclear. CDR1 and CDR2 (germline): SGHAT, FQNNGV. This CDR3 has 14 amino acids. With 0 bases removed from V and 4 bases from J, the gap between germline ends came to 9 bases. This CDR3 reads CASSLEGPGTEAFF. Written as DNA, the CDR3 is TGTGCCAGCAGCTTAGAAGGCCCAGGCACTGAAGCTTTCTTT.

The rearrangement joins TRBV4-2 to TRBJ2-3; tentatively, D is TRBD2 (5 bases). Trimming took 0 bases from V and 5 from J, leaving 12 bases between them. Germline V lookup: CDR1 LGHNA, CDR2 YNFKEQ. This CDR3 region has 15 residues. Written as DNA, the CDR3 is TGTGCCAGCAGCCAAGAAGTAGCGAGAGGAGATACGCAGTATTTT. Protein: CASSQEVARGDTQYF.

The chain couples TRBV2 to TRBJ1-5, with D possibly being TRBD1 (6 bases). Between the trimmed V and J ends, which lost 4 bases and 3 bases, there was a span of 13 bases. Germline values: CDR1 SNHLY, CDR2 FYNNEI. There are 15 residues in the CDR3. The CDR3 DNA reads as TGTGCCAGCAGTGGAGGGGGGGCTCTCAATCAGCCCCAGCATTTT. This gives the protein CASSGGGALNQPQHF.

The chain combines TRBV19 with TRBJ1-2; D perhaps matches TRBD1 (6 bases). Looked up from germline, CDR1 is LNHDA and CDR2 is SQIVND (reference sequence). This CDR3 is built from 13 residues. The ends were cut back, 5 bases at V and 11 bases at J, with 18 bases in the middle. Here the CDR3 reads CASSSTGLGSYTF. CDR3 DNA sequence: TGTGCCAGTAGTTCGACAGGCCTCGGCTCATACACCTTC. Using reference TRBV19 and TRBJ1-2 for the parts outside the CDR3, the full variable domain is DGGITQSPKYLFRKEGQNVTLSCEQNLNHDAMYWYRQDPGQGLRLIYYSQIVNDFQKGDIAEGYSVSREKKESFPLTVTSAQKNPTAFYLCASSSTGLGSYTFGSGTRLTVV.

The chain carries TRBV19 and TRBJ2-1; a weak D match, TRBD2 (6 bases). With 4 bases removed from V and 2 bases from J, the gap between germline ends came to 27 bases. The germline gives CDR1 LNHDA, CDR2 SQIVND (reference sequence). This CDR3 has 20 residues. Here the CDR3 DNA reads TGTGCCAGTAGTACCGACGAAGAAGCACTACTAGCAAGTCCCTACAATGAGCAGTTCTTC. Translated: CASSTDEEALLASPYNEQFF.

This chain uses TRBV4-1 with TRBJ1-2; 7 positions match TRBD1. V lost 3 bases, J lost 1 base, and 8 bases stayed unmatched. CDR3 length equals 16 residues. The germline gives CDR1 MGHRA, CDR2 YSYEKL. The CDR3 DNA is TGCGCCAGCAGCCATAGGGACAGAGGGTTTAACTATGGCTACACCTTC. As protein: CASSHRDRGFNYGYTF.

The J gene is TRBJ2-5, the V gene TRBV13; TRBD1 is a possible D gene (6 bases). CDR1 PRHDT and CDR2 FYEKMQ come from the germline V gene (reference sequence). The CDR3 contains 15 residues. Trimming cost V 0 bases and J 1 base, with 9 bases left between them. CDR3 region: CASSLGRGLQETQYF. The CDR3 DNA sequence: TGTGCCAGCAGCTTAGGCAGGGGCCTCCAAGAGACCCAGTACTTC.

This chain links TRBV12-3 or TRBV12-4 with TRBJ1-2; D is ambiguous. The CDR3 runs 12 residues. Between the trimmed V and J ends, which lost 2 bases and 8 bases, there was a span of 9 bases. The CDR3, as DNA: TGTGCCAGCAGTTTAAACCTTCGGGGCTACACCTTC. Protein sequence: CASSLNLRGYTF.